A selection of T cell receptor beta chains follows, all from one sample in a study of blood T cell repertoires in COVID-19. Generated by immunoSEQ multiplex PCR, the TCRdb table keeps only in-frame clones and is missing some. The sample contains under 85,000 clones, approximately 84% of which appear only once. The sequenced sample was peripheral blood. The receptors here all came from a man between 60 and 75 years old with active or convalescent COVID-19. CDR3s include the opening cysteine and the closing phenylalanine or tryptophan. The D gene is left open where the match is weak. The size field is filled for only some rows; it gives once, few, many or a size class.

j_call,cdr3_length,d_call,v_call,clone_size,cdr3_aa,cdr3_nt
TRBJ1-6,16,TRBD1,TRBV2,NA,CASSPGQGKSGSPLHF,TGTGCCAGCAGCCCCGGACAGGGGAAATCGGGTTCACCCCTCCACTTT
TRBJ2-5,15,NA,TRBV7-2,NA,CASSSAVGLPETQYF,TGTGCCAGCAGCTCGGCGGTCGGGTTGCCAGAGACCCAGTACTTC
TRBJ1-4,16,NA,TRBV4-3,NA,CASSQGRSTAGEKLFF,TGCGCCAGCAGCCAAGGGAGGTCTACCGCGGGTGAAAAACTGTTTTTT
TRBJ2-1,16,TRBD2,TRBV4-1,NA,CASSQILAGSYNEQFF,TGCGCCAGCAGCCAGATACTAGCGGGGTCCTACAATGAGCAGTTCTTC
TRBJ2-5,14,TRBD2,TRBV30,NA,CAWSVVAGGGTQYF,TGTGCCTGGAGTGTAGTAGCGGGGGGAGGGACCCAGTACTTC
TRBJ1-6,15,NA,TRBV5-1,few,CASSRQSSYNSPLHF,TGCGCCAGCAGCCGACAGAGCTCCTATAATTCACCCCTCCACTTT
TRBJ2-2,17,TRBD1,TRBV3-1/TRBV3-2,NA,CASSPKRTGRVTGELFF,TGTGCCAGCAGCCCTAAAAGGACAGGGAGAGTCACCGGGGAGCTGTTTTTT
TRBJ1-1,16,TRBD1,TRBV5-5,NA,CASSLQGPMVNTEAFF,TGTGCCAGCAGCTTACAGGGGCCCATGGTGAACACTGAAGCTTTCTTT
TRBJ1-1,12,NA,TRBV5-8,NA,CASSPGGTEAFF,TGTGCCAGCAGCCCGGGGGGGACTGAAGCTTTCTTT
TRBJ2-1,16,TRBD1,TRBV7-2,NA,CASSLGGQGRGNEQFF,TGTGCCAGCAGCTTAGGGGGACAGGGCAGGGGCAATGAGCAGTTCTTC
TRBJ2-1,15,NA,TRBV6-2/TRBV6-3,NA,CASSYNPQGYNEQFF,TGTGCCAGCAGTTATAATCCCCAGGGGTACAATGAGCAGTTCTTC
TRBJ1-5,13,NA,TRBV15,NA,CATAAGLNQPQHF,TGTGCCACCGCGGCAGGGCTCAATCAGCCCCAGCATTTT
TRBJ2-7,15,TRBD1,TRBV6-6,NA,CASTLGGTGDIEQYF,TGTGCCAGCACCCTCGGAGGGACAGGGGACATCGAGCAGTACTTC
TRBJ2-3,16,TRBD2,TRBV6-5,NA,CASSYQLAGTTDTQYF,TGTGCCAGCAGTTACCAACTAGCGGGGACAACAGATACGCAGTATTTT
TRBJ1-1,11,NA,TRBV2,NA,CASKEFTEAFF,TGTGCCAGCAAGGAGTTCACTGAAGCTTTCTTT
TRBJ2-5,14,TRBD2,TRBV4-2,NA,CASSQTSHQETQYF,TGTGCCAGCAGCCAGACTAGCCATCAAGAGACCCAGTACTTC
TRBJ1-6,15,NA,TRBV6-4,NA,CASSDSRSYNSPLHF,TGTGCCAGCAGTGACTCCAGGTCCTATAATTCACCCCTCCACTTT
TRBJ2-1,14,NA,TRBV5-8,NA,CASSLGGEHNEQFF,TGTGCCAGCAGCTTGGGGGGGGAGCACAATGAGCAGTTCTTC
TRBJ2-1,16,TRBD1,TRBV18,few,CASSPTGTGRYNEQFF,TGTGCCAGCTCACCTACCGGGACAGGGAGATACAATGAGCAGTTCTTC
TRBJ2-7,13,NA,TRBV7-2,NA,CASSIQGIDEQYF,TGTGCCAGCAGCATCCAGGGGATAGACGAGCAGTACTTC